This TCR beta chain appears in the sequencing data of a study of control samples from healthy donors and cancer patients. The protocol was immunoSEQ multiplex PCR, while the TCRdb copy is restricted to in-frame clones and leaves out a portion. The sample lists roughly 80,000 clones, approximately 89% occurring once. In this sample, this clone turned up a few times. The CDR3 length is 15 residues. With 4 bases removed from V and 0 bases from J, the gap between germline ends came to 10 bases. The germline CDR1 and CDR2 sequences are LGHDT and YNNKEL (reference sequence). V usage is TRBV3-1 (or the pseudogene TRBV3-2) and J usage is TRBJ2-1; D unresolved. This TCR was sampled from a man over 45 in good health. The sequencing input was blood. In DNA form, the CDR3 reads TGTGCCAGCAGCCGAGTAGAACCCTCCTACAATGAGCAGTTCTTC. It specifies CASSRVEPSYNEQFF.